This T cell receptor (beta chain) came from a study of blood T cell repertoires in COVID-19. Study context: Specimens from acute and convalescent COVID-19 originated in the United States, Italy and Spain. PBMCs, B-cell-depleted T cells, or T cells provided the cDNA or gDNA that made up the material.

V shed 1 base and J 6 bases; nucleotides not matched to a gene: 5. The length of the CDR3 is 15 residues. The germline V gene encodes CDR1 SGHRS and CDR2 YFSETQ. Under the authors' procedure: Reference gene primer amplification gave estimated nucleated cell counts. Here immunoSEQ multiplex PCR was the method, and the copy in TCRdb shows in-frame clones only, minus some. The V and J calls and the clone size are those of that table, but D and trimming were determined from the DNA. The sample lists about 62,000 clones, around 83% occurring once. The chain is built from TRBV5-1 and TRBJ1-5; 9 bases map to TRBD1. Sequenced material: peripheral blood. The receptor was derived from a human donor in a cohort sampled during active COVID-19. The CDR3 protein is CASSLWTGEGQPQHF. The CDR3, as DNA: TGCGCCAGCAGCTTGTGGACAGGGGAGGGTCAGCCCCAGCATTTT.